This TCR beta chain was recorded in a study of response to subunit inactivated influenza vaccine. One entry per CDR3 protein, called by TCRdb with MiXCR from the RT-PCR reads. The table includes almost 600,000 distinct CDR3 sequences, about 15% detected once. Germline V gives CDR1 ENHRY, CDR2 SYGVKD. The CDR3 sequence is 19 residues long. Trimming shortened V by 3 bases and J by 3 bases, and 24 bases separated the two germline ends. Study-wide points: Few new T cells, the authors suggested, are recruited by each seasonal influenza vaccination.

This clonotype occurred a few times. What it recognizes is unknown. The sequence was obtained from a man in his fifties or sixties who received an inactivated influenza vaccine. The sample in question was PBMCs from blood, obtained 11 to 12 days after vaccination. The chain is built from TRBV10-3 and TRBJ2-1, with a possible D match to TRBD2 (6 bases). The CDR3 loop reads CAISDPLIGSSGFYNEQFF. The CDR3 DNA sequence: TGTGCCATCAGTGACCCGTTAATTGGTAGTAGCGGTTTCTACAATGAGCAGTTCTTC.